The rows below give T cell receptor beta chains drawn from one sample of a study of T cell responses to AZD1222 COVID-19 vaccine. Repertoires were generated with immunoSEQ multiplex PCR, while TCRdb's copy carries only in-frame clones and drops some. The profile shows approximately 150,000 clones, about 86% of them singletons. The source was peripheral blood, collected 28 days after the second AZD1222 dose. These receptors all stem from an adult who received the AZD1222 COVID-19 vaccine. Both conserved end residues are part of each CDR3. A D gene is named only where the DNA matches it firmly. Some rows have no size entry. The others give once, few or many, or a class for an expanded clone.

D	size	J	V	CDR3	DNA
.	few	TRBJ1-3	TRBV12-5	CASGLAHGDSGNTIYF	TGTGCTAGTGGTTTGGCACACGGGGATTCTGGAAACACCATATATTTT
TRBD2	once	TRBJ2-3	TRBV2	CASRVTSATDTQYF	TGTGCCAGCAGAGTGACTAGCGCCACAGATACGCAGTATTTT
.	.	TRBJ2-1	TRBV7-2	CASTPTVVYNEQFF	TGTGCCAGCACCCCGACAGTTGTCTACAATGAGCAGTTCTTC
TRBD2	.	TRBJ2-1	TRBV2	CASRPLADEQFF	TGTGCCAGCAGACCCCTAGCGGATGAGCAGTTCTTC
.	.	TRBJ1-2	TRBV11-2	CASSPMVVSMDGYTF	TGTGCCAGCAGCCCGATGGTCGTCAGTATGGATGGCTACACCTTC
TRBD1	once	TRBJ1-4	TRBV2	CASRGTGDEKLFF	TGTGCCAGCAGGGGGACAGGTGATGAAAAACTGTTTTTT
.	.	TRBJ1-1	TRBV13	CASSSIMNTEAFF	TGTGCCAGCAGCTCCATCATGAACACTGAAGCTTTCTTT
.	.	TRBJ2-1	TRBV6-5	CASTTGGGNEQFF	TGTGCCAGCACCACGGGGGGCGGCAATGAGCAGTTCTTC
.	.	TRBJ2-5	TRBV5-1	CASSLVETQYF	TGCGCCAGCAGCTTGGTGGAGACCCAGTACTTC
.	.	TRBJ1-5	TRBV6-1	CASSEVPTQPQHF	TGTGCCAGCAGTGAAGTCCCTACCCAGCCCCAGCATTTT
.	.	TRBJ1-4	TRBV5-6	CASSLGQAEKLFF	TGTGCCAGCAGCTTGGGCCAGGCTGAAAAACTGTTTTTT
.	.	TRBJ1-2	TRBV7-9	CASSFNELYGYTF	TGTGCCAGCAGCTTTAATGAGCTCTATGGCTACACCTTC
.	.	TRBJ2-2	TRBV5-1	CASSLRQVNTGELFF	TGCGCCAGCAGCTTGCGACAGGTTAACACCGGGGAGCTGTTTTTT
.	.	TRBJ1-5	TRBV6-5	CASDPGGGGNQPQHF	TGTGCCAGCGATCCGGGAGGAGGGGGCAATCAGCCCCAGCATTTT
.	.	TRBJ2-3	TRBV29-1	CSVPTSGSDTDTQYF	TGCAGCGTCCCGACTAGTGGGTCAGACACAGATACGCAGTATTTT
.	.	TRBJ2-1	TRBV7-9	CASSSSDRDNEQFF	TGTGCCAGCAGCTCGTCTGACCGGGACAATGAGCAGTTCTTC
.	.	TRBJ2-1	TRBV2	CASSAGGAPLYNEQFF	TGTGCCAGCAGCGCAGGGGGGGCCCCCCTTTACAATGAGCAGTTCTTC
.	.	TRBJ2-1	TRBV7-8	CASSLVGPGVHNEQFF	TGTGCCAGCAGCTTAGTGGGGCCCGGCGTTCACAATGAGCAGTTCTTC